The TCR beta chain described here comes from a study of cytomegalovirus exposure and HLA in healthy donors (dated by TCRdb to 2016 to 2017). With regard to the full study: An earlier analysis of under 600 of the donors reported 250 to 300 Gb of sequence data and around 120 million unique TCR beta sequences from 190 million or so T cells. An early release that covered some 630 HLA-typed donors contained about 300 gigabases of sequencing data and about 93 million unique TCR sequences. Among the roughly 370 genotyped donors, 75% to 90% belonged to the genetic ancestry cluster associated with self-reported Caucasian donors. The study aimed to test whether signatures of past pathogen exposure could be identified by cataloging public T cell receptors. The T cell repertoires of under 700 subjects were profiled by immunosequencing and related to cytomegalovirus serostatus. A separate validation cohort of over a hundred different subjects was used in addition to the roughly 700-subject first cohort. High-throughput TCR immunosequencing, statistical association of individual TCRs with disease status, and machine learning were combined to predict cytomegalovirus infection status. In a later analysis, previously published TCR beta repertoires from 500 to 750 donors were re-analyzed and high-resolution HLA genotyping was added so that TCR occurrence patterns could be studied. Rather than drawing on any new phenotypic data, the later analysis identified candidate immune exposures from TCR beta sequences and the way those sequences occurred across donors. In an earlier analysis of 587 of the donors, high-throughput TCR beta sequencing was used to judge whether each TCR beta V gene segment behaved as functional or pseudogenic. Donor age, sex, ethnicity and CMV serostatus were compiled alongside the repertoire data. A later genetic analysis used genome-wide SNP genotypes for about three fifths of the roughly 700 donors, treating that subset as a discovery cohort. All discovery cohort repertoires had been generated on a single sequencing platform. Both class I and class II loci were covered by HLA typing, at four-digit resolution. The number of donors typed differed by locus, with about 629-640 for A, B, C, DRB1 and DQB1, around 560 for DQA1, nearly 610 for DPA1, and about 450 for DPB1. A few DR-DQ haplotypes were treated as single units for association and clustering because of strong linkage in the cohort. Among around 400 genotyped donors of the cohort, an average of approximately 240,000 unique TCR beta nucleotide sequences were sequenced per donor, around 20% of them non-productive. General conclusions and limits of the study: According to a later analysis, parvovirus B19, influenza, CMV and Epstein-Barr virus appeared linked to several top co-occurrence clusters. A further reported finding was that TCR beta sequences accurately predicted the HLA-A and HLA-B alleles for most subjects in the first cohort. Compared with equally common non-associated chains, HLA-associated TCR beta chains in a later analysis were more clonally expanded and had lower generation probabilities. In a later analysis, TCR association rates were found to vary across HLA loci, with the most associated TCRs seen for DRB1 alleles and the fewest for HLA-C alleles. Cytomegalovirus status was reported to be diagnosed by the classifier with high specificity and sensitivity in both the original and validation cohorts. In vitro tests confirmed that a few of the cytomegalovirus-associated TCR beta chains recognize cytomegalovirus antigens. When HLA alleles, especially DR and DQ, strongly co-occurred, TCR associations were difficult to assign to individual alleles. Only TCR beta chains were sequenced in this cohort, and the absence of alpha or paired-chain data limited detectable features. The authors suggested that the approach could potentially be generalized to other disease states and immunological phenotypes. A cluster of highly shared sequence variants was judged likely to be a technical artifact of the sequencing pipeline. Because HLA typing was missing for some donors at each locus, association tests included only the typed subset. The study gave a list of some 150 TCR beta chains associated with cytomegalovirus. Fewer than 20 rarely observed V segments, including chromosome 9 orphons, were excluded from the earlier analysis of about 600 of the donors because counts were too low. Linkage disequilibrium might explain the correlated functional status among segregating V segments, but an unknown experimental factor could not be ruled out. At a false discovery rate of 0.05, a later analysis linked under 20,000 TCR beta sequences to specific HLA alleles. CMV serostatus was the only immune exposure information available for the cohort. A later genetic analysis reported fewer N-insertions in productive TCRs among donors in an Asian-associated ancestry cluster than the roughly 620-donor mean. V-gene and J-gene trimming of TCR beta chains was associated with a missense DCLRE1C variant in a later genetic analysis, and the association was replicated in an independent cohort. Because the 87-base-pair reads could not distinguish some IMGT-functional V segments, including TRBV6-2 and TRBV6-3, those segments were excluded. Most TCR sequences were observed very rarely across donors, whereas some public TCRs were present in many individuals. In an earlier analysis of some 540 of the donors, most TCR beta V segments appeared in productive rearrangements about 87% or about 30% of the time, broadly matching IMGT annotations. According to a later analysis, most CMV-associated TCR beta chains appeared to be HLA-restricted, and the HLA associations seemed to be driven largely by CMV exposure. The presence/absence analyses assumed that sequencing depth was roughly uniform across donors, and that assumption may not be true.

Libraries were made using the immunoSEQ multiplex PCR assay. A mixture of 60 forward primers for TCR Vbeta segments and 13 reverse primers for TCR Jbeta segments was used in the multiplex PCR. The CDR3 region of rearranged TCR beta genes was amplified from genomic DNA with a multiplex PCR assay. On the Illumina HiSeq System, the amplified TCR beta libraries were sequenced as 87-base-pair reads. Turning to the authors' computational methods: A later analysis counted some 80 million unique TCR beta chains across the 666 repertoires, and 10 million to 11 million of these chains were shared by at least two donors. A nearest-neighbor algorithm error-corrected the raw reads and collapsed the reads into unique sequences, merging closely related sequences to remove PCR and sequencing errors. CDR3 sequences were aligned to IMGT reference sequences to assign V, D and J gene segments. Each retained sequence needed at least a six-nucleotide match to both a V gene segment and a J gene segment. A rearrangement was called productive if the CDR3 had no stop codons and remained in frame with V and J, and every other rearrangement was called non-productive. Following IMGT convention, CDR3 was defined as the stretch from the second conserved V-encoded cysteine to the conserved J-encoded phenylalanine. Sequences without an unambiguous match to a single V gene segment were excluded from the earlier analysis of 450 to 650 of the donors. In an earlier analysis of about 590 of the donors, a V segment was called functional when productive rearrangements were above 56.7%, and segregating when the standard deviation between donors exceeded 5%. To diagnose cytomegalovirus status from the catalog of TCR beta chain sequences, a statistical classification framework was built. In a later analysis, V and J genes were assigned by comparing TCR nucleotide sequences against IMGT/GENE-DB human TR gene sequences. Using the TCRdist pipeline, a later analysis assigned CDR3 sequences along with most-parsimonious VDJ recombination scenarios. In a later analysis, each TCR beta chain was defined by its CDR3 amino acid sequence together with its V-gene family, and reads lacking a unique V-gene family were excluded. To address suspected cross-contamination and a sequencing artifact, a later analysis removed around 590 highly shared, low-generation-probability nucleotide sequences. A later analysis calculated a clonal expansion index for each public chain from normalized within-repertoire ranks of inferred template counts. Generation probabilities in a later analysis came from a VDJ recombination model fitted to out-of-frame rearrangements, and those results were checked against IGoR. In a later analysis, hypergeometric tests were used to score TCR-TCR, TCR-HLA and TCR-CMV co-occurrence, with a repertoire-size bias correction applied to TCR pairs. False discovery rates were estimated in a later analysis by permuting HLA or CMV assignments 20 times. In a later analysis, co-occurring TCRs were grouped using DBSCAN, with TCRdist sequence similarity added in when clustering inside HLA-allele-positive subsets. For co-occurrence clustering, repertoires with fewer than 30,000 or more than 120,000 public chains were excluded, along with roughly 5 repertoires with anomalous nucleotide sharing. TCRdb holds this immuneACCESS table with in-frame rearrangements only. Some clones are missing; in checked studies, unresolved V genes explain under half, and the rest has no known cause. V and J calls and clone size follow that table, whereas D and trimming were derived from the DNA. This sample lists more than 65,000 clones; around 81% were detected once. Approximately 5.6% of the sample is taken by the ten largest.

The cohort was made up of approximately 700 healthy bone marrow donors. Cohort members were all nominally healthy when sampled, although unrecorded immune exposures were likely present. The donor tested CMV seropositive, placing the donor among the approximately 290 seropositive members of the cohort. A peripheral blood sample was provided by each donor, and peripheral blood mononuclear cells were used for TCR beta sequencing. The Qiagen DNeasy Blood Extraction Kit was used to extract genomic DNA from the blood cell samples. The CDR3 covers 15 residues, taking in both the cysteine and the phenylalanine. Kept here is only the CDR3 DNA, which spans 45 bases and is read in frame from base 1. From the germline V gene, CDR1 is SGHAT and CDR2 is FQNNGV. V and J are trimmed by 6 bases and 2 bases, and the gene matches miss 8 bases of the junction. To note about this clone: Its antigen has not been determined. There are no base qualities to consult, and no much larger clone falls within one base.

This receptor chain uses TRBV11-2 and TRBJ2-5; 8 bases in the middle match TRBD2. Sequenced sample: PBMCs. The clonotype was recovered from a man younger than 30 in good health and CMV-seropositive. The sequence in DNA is TGTGCCAGCAGATACCCCGGGGGGGGGCAAGAGACCCAGTACTTC. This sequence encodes CASRYPGGGQETQYF.